This T cell receptor beta chain was documented in a study of patients and donors after allogeneic stem cell transplantation. TCRdb re-called the RT-PCR reads through MiXCR, storing one row per CDR3 protein. The profile shows hundreds of thousands of distinct CDR3 sequences, around 15% of them singletons. The CDR3 has 13 residues. In germline, CDR1 is MNHEY, CDR2 SVGAGI. V lost 2 bases to trimming and J lost 8 bases, with 12 bases between them. The sequence came from a human donor who was either an allogeneic HSCT recipient or a stem cell or donor lymphocyte infusion donor (not recorded which). It is not recorded whose cells these are; they may come from a transplant donor. Sequencing was done on a sample of blood, either unsorted or a sorted T cell fraction (not recorded which). The chain recombines TRBV6-5 with TRBJ1-2, with D maybe TRBD1 (5 bases). The CDR3 loop reads CASSYGTPGGYTF. CDR3 DNA sequence: TGTGCCAGCAGTTACGGGACCCCCGGGGGCTACACCTTC.